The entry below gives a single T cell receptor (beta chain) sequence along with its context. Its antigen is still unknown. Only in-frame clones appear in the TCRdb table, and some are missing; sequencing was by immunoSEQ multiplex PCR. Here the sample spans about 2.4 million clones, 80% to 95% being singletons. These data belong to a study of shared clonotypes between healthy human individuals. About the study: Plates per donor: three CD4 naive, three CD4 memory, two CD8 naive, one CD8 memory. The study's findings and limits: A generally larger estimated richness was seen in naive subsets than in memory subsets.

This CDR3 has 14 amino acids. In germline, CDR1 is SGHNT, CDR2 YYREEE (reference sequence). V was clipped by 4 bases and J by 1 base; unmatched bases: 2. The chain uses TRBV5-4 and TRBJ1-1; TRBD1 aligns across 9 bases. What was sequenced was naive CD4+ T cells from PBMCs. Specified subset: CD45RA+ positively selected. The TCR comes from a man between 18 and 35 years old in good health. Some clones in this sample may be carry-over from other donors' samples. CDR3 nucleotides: TGTGCCAGCAGCATACAGGGGGCGAACACTGAAGCTTTCTTT. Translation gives CASSIQGANTEAFF.